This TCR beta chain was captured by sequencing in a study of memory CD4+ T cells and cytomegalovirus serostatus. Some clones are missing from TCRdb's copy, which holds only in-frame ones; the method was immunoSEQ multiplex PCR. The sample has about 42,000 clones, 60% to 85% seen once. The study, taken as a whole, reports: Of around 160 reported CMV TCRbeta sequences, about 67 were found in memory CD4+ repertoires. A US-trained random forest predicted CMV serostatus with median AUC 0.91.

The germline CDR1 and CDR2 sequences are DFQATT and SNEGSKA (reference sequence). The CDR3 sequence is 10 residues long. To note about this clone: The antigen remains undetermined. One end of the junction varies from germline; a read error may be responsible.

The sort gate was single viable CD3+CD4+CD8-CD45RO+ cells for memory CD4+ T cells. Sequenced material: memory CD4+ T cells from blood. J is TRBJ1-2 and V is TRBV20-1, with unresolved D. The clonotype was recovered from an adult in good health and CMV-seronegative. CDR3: CSARESLTQF. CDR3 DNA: TGCAGTGCTAGAGAAAGTTTGACACAGTTC.